These T cell receptor beta chains were read from a single sample in a study of cytomegalovirus exposure and HLA in healthy donors. Sequenced by immunoSEQ multiplex PCR; TCRdb stores in-frame clones only, minus some. The sample holds more than 45,000 clones, approximately 92% seen once. The source material was PBMCs. The source is a woman under 30 in good health and CMV-seronegative. CDR3s include the opening cysteine and the closing phenylalanine or tryptophan. A D gene is named only where the DNA matches it firmly. Clone size is given for some rows only: seen once, a few or many times, or a class if the clone is expanded.

v_gene	abundance	d_gene	j_gene	CDR3aa	CDR3nt
TRBV30	NA	NA	TRBJ2-7	CAWSVSGYEQYF	TGTGCCTGGAGTGTCTCGGGTTACGAGCAGTACTTC
TRBV4-1	NA	TRBD1	TRBJ2-7	CASSQAPGTGRYEQYF	TGCGCCAGCAGCCAAGCCCCCGGGACAGGCCGGTACGAGCAGTACTTC
TRBV6-5	NA	NA	TRBJ1-1	CASSYGGGGMNTEAFF	TGTGCCAGCAGTTACGGGGGGGGAGGAATGAACACTGAAGCTTTCTTT
TRBV6-1	NA	TRBD2	TRBJ2-1	CASSGGGKTSGGAFYNEQFF	TGTGCCAGCAGTGGGGGTGGGAAGACTAGCGGGGGGGCCTTTTACAATGAGCAGTTCTTC
TRBV25-1	NA	TRBD1	TRBJ2-3	CASSEDRDREGEDTQYF	TGTGCCAGCAGTGAAGACCGGGACAGGGAAGGAGAAGATACGCAGTATTTT
TRBV9	NA	TRBD2	TRBJ2-3	CASSVLAGGVDTQYF	TGTGCCAGCAGCGTTCTAGCGGGGGGGGTTGATACGCAGTATTTT
TRBV15	NA	NA	TRBJ1-1	CATSRAPGNWGMNTEAFF	TGTGCCACCAGCAGAGCCCCAGGGAACTGGGGCATGAACACTGAAGCTTTCTTT
TRBV6-6	NA	TRBD1	TRBJ2-7	CASSYEQGGYEQYF	TGTGCCAGCAGTTACGAACAGGGGGGCTACGAGCAGTACTTC
TRBV6-6	NA	TRBD1	TRBJ1-5	CASSYPGQDNQPQHF	TGTGCCAGCAGTTACCCCGGACAGGACAACCAGCCCCAGCATTTT
TRBV6-6	few	TRBD1	TRBJ2-7	CASSHRDRGHEQYF	TGTGCCAGCAGCCACCGGGACAGGGGGCACGAGCAGTACTTC
TRBV19	once	NA	TRBJ1-2	CASSNEINYGYTF	TGTGCCAGTAGTAACGAGATTAACTATGGCTACACCTTC
TRBV5-1	NA	TRBD2	TRBJ2-7	CASSLVTGGLSYEQYF	TGCGCCAGCAGCTTGGTTACGGGAGGACTATCCTACGAGCAGTACTTC
TRBV5-1	NA	TRBD1	TRBJ2-3	CASSLSGQADTQYF	TGCGCCAGCAGCCTATCGGGACAGGCAGATACGCAGTATTTT
TRBV7-9	NA	NA	TRBJ2-7	CASSLVPDEQYF	TGTGCCAGCAGCTTAGTCCCAGACGAGCAGTACTTC
TRBV9	NA	TRBD1	TRBJ1-1	CASSEGQGPLLNTEAFF	TGTGCCAGCAGCGAGGGACAGGGGCCCCTCTTGAACACTGAAGCTTTCTTT
TRBV20-1	NA	TRBD2	TRBJ2-1	CSGDWEGEQFF	TGCAGCGGGGACTGGGAGGGTGAGCAGTTCTTC